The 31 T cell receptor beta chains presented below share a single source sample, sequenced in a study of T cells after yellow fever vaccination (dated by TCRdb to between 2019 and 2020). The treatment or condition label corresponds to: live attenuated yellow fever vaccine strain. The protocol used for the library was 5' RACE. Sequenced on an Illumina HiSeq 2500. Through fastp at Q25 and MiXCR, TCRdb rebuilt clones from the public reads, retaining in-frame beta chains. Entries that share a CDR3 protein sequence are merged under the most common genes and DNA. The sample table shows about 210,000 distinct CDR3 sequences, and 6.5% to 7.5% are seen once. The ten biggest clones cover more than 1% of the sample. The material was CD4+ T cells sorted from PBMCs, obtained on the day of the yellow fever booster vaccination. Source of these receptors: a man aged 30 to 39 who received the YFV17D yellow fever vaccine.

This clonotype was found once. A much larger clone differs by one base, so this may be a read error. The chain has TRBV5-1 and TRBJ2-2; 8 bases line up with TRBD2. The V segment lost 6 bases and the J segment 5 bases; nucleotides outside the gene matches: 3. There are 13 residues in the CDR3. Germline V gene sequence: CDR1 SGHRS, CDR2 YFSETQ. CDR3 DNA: TGCGCCAGCAATCGGGAGGGTACCGGGGAGCTGTTTTTT. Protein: CASNREGTGELFF.

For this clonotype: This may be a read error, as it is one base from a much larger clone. CDR3 loop: CASGWTGQETQYF. For the CDR3, the DNA is TGTGCCAGCGGCTGGACAGGGCAAGAGACCCAGTACTTC. V and J are TRBV3-1 and TRBJ2-5; 8 nucleotides agree with TRBD1. Trimming removed 8 bases from V and 2 bases from J; junction bases left unmatched: 4. The V gene's germline CDR1 is LGHDT and CDR2 YNNKEL (reference sequence). The CDR3 has 13 residues.

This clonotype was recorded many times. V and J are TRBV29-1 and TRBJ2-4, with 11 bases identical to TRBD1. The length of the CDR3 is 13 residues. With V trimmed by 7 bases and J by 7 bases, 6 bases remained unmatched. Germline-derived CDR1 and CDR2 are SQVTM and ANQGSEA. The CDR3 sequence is CSAHGQGANIQYF. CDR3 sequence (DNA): TGCAGCGCTCATGGACAGGGGGCTAACATTCAGTACTTC.

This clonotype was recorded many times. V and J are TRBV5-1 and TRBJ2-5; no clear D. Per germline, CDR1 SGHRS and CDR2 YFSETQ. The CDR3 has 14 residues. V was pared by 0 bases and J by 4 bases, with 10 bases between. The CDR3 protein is CASSLEGNGETQYF. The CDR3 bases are TGCGCCAGCAGCTTGGAAGGGAATGGAGAGACCCAGTACTTC.

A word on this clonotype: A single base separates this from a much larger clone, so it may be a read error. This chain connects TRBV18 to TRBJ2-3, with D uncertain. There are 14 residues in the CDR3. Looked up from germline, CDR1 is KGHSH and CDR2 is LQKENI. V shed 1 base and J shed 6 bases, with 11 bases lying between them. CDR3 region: CASSPHTLRDTQYF. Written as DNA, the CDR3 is TGTGCCAGCTCACCACACACCCTAAGGGATACGCAGTATTTT.

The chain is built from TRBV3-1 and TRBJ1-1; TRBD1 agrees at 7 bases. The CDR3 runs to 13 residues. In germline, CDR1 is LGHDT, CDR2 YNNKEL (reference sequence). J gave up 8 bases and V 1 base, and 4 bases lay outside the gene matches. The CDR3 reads CASSQGKGQEAFF. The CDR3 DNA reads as TGTGCCAGCAGCCAAGGGAAGGGACAGGAAGCTTTCTTT.

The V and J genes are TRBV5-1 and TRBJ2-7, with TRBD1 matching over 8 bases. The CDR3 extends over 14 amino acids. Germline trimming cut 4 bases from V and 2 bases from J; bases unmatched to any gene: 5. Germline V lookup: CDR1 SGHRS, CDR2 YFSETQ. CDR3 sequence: CASSQDRVPYEQYF. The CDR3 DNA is TGCGCCAGCAGCCAGGACAGGGTGCCCTACGAGCAGTACTTC.

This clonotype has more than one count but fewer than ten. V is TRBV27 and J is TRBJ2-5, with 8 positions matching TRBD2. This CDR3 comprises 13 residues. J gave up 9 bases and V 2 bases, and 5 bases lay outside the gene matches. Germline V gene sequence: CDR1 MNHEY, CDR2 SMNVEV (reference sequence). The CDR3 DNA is TGTGCCAGCAGTTTAAGCCTAGCGGGCCCCCAGTACTTC. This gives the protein CASSLSLAGPQYF.

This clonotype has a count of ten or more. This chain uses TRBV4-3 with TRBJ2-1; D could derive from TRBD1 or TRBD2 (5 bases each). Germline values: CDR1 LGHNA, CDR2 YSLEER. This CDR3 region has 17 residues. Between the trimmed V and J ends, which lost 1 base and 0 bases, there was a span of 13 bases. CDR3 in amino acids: CASSQAVGTSSYNEQFF. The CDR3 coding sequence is TGCGCCAGCAGCCAAGCGGTGGGGACCAGCTCCTACAATGAGCAGTTCTTC.

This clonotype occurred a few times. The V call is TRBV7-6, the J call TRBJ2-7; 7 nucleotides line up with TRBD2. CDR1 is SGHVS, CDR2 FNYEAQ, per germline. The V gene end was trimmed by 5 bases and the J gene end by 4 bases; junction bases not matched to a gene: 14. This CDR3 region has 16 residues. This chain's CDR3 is CASSHGRAASGYEQYF. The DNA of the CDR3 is TGTGCCAGCAGCCACGGAAGGGCTGCTAGCGGTTACGAGCAGTACTTC.

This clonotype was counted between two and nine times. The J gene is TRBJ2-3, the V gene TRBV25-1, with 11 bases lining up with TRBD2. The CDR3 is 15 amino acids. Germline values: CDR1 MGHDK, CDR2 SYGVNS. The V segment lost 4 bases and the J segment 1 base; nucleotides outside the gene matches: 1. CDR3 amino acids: CASSASGRRTDTQYF. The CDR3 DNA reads TGTGCCAGCAGTGCTAGCGGGAGGCGCACAGATACGCAGTATTTT.

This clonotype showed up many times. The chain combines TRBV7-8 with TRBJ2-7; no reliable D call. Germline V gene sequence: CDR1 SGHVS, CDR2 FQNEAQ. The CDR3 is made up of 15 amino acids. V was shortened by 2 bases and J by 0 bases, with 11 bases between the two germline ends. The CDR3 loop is CASSLRRLSSYEQYF. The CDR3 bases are TGTGCCAGCAGCTTACGGCGCCTCTCCTCCTACGAGCAGTACTTC. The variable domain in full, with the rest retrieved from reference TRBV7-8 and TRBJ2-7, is GAGVSQSPRYKVAKRGQDVALRCDPISGHVSLFWYQQALGQGPEFLTYFQNEAQLDKSGLPSDRFFAERPEGSVSTLKIQRTQQEDSAVYLCASSLRRLSSYEQYFGPGTRLTVT.

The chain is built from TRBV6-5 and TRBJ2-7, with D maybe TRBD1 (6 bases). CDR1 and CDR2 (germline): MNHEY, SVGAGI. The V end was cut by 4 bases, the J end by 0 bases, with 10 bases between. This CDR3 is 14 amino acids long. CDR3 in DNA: TGTGCCAGCAGTTCGGGACACATCTCCTACGAGCAGTACTTC. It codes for CASSSGHISYEQYF.

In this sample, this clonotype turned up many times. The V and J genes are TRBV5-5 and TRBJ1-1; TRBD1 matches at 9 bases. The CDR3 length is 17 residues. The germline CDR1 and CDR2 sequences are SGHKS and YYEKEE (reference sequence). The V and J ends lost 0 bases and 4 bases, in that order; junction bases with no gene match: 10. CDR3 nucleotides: TGTGCCAGCAGCTTGGGGAGCCGGACAGGGGTTTCCACTGAAGCTTTCTTT. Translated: CASSLGSRTGVSTEAFF.

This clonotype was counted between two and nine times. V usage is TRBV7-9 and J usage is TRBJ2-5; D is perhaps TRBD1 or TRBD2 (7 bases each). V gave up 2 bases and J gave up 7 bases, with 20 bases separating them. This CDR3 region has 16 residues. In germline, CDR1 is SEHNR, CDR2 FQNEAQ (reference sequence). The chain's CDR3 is CASSLPGTVWEGTQYF. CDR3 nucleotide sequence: TGTGCCAGCAGCTTACCCGGGACAGTCTGGGAGGGGACCCAGTACTTC.

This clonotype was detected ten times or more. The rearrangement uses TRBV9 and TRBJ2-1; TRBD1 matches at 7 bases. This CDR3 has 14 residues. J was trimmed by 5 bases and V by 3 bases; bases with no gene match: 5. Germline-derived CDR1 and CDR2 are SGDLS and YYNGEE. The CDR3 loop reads CASSAGQVNNEQFF. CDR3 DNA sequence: TGTGCCAGCAGCGCCGGACAGGTCAACAATGAGCAGTTCTTC. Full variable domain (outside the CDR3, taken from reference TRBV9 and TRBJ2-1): DSGVTQTPKHLITATGQRVTLRCSPRSGDLSVYWYQQSLDQGLQFLIQYYNGEERAKGNILERFSAQQFPDLHSELNLSSLELGDSALYFCASSAGQVNNEQFFGPGTRLTVL.

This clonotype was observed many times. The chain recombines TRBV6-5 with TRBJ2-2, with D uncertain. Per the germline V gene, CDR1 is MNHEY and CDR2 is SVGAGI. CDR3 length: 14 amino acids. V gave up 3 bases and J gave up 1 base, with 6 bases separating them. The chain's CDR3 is CASSYGLNTGELFF. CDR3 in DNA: TGTGCCAGCAGTTATGGGTTGAACACCGGGGAGCTGTTTTTT.

The CDR3 spells CASSLASGAVERKYNEQFF. The CDR3 DNA follows: TGTGCCAGCAGTTTAGCTTCCGGGGCCGTGGAGCGGAAATACAATGAGCAGTTCTTC. The chain has TRBV12-3 or TRBV12-4 and TRBJ2-1; D is possibly TRBD1 or TRBD2 (5 bases each). The CDR3 sequence is 19 residues long. Trimming stripped 0 bases from V and 4 bases from J, with 22 bases between.

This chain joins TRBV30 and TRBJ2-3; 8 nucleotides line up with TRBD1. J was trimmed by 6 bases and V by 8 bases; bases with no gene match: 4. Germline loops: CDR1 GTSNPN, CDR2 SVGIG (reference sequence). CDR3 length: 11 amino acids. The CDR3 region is CAGQGWDTQYF. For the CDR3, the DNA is TGTGCCGGACAGGGTTGGGATACGCAGTATTTT.

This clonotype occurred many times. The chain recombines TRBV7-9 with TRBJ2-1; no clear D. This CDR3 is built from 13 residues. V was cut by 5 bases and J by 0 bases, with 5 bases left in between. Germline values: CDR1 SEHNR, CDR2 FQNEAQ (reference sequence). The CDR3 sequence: CASSKSSYNEQFF. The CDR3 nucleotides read TGTGCCAGCAGCAAAAGCTCCTACAATGAGCAGTTCTTC.

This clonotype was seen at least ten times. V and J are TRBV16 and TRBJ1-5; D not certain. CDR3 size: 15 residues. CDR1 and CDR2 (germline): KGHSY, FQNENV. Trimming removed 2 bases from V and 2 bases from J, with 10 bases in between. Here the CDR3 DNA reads TGTGCCAGCAGCCAAGTAGGAAGGCGCAATCAGCCCCAGCATTTT. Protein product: CASSQVGRRNQPQHF.

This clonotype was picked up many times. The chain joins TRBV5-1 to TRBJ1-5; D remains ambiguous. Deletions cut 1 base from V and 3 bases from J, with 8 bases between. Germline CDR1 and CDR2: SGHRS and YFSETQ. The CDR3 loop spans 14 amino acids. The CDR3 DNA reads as TGCGCCAGCAGCTTGTCGGGAGACAATCAGCCCCAGCATTTT. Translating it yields CASSLSGDNQPQHF.

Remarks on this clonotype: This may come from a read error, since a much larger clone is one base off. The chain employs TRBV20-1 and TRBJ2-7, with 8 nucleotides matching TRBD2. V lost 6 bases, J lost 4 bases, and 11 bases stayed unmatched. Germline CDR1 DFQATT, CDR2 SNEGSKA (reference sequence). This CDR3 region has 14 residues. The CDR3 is CSARGRAGAYEQYF. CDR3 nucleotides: TGCAGTGCGAGGGGACGAGCGGGAGCTTACGAGCAGTACTTC.

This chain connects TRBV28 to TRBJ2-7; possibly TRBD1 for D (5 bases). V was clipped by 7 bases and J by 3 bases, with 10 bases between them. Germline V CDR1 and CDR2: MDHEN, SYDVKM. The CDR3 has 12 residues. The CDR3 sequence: CASNRQIYEQYF. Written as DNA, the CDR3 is TGTGCCAGCAATCGACAGATCTACGAGCAGTACTTC. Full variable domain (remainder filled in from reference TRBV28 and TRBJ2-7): DVKVTQSSRYLVKRTGEKVFLECVQDMDHENMFWYRQDPGLGLRLIYFSYDVKMKEKGDIPEGYSVSREKKERFSLILESASTNQTSMYLCASNRQIYEQYFGPGTRLTVT.

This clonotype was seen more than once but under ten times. CDR3 sequence: CASSLYGTGNTEAFF. CDR3 bases: TGTGCCAGCAGCTTATATGGGACGGGGAACACTGAAGCTTTCTTT. This chain connects TRBV7-3 to TRBJ1-1; D perhaps matches TRBD1 (5 bases). The CDR3 is 15 residues long. The germline gives CDR1 SGHTA, CDR2 FQGTGA. The V end lost 2 bases, the J end lost 1 base, and 11 bases lay between the germline ends.

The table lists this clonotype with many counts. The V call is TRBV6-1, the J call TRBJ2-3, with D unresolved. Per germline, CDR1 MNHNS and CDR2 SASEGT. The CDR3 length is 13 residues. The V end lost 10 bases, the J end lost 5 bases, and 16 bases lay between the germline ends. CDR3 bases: TGTGCCACCTTCGGCAGGTCTCGAGATACGCAGTATTTT. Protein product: CATFGRSRDTQYF.

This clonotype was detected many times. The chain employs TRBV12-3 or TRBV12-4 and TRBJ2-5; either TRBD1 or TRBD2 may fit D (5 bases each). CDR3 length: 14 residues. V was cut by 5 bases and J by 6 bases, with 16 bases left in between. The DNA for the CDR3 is TGTGCCAGCAGTCCCCTACGGGACGAGCAGACCCAGTACTTC. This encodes CASSPLRDEQTQYF.

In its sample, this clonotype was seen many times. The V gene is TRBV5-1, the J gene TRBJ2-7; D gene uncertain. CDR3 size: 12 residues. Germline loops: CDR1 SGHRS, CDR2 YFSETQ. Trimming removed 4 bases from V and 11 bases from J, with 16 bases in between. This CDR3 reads CASSLELDRKYF. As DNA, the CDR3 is TGCGCCAGCAGCCTCGAGTTGGACCGAAAGTACTTC.

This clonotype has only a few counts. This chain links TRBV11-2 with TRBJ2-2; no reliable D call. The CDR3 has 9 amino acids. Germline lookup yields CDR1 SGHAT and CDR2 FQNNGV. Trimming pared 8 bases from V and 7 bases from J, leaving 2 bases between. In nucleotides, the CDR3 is TGTGCCAGCGGCGGGGAGCTGTTTTTT. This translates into CASGGELFF.

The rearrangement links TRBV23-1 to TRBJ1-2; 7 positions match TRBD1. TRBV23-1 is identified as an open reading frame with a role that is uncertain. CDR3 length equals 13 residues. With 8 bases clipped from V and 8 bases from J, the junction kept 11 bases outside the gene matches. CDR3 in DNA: TGCGCCAGCCCCCGTCGGGACAGAGAGGGCTACACCTTC. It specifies CASPRRDREGYTF.

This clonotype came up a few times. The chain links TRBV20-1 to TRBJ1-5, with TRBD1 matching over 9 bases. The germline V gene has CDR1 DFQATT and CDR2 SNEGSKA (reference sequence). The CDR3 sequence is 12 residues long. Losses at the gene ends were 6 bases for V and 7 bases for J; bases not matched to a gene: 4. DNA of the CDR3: TGCAGTGCCAGACAGGGGGGACAGCCCCAGCATTTT. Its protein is CSARQGGQPQHF.